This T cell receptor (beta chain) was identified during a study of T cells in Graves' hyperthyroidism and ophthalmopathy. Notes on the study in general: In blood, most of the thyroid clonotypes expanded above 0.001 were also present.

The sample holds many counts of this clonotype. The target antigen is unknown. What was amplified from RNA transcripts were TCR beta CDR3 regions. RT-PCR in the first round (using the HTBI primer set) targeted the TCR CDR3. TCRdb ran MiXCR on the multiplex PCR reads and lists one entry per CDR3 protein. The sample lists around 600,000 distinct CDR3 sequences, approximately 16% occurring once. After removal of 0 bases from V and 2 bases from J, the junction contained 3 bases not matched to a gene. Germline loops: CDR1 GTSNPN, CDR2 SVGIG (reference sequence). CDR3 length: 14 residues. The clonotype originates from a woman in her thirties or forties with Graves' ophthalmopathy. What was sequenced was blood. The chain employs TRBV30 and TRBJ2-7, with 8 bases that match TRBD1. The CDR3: CAWSVGGQAYEQYF. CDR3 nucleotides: TGTGCCTGGAGTGTAGGGGGACAGGCCTACGAGCAGTACTTC.